The sequence of this T cell receptor (beta chain) was determined in a study of T-cell memory formation after mild COVID-19. TCRdb recomputed calls from the 5' RACE reads with MiXCR, one row per CDR3 protein. The table shows hundreds of thousands of distinct CDR3 sequences, with more than 15% occurring only once. V was cut by 0 bases and J by 4 bases, with 9 bases left in between. Germline CDR1 is LNHNV and CDR2 is YYDKDF (reference sequence). The length of the CDR3 is 14 residues. The TCR was taken from an adult woman who had mild COVID-19 (a few samples of this study predate the infection). Cell type and time point are not known. The sample consisted of PBMCs or a T cell subset sorted from them (not recorded which). The chain has TRBV15 and TRBJ1-1; TRBD1 is a possible D gene (6 bases). CDR3 in DNA: TGTGCCACCAGCAGAGATAGCAGGGGCACTGAAGCTTTCTTT. This gives the protein CATSRDSRGTEAFF.